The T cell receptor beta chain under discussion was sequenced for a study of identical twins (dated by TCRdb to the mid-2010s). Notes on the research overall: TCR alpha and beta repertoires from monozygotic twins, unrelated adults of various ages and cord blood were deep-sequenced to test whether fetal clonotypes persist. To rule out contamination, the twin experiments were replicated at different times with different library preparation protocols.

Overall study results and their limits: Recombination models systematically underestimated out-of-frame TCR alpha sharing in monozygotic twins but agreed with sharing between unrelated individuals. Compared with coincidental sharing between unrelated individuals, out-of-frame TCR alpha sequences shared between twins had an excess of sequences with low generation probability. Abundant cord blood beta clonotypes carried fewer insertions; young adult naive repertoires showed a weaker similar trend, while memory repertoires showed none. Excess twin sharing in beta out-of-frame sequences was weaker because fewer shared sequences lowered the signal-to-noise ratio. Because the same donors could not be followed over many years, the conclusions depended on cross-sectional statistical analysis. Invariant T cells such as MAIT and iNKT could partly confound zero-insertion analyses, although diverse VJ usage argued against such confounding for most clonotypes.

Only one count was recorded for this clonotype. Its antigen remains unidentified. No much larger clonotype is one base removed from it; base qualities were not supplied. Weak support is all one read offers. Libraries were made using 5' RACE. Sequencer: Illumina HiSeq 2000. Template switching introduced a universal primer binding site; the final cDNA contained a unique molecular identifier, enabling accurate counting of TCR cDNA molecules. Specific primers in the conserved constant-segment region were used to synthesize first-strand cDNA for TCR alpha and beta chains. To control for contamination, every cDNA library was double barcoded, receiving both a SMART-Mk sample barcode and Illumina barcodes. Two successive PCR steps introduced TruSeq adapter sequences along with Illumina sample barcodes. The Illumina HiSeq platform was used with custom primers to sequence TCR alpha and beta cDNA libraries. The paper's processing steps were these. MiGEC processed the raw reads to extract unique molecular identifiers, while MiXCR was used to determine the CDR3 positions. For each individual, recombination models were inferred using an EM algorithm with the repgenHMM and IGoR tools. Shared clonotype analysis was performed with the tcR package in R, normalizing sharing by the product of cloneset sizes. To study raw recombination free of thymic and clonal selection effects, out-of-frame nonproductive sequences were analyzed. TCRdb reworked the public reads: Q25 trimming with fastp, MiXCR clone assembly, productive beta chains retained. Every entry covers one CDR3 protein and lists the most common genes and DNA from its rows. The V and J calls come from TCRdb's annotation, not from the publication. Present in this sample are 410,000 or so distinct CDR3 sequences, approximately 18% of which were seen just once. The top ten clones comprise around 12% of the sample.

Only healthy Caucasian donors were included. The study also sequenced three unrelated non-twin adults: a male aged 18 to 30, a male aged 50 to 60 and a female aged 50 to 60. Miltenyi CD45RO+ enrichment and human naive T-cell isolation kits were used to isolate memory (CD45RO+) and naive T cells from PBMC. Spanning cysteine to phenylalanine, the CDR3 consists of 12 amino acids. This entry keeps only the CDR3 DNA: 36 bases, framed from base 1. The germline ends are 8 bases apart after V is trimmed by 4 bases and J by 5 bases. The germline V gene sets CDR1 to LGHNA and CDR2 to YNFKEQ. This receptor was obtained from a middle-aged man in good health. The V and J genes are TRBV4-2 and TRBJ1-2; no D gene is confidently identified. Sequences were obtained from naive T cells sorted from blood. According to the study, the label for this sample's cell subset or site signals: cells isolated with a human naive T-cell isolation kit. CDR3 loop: CASSREPYGYTF. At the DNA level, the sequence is TGTGCCAGCAGCCGGGAACCTTATGGCTACACCTTC.